A single sample is the source of the 18 T cell receptor beta chains below, sequenced in a study of OX40 agonist ivuxolimab in advanced cancers. Profiled with immunoSEQ multiplex PCR; TCRdb holds only in-frame clones, not every one. The sample shows under 70,000 clones, approximately 90% of them seen only once. The material sequenced was CD4+ or CD8+ T cells sorted from blood, taken in a trial of the OX40 agonist ivuxolimab. Receptors originate from an adult with an advanced solid tumor such as melanoma, head and neck, liver or kidney cancer.

This chain joins TRBV27 and TRBJ2-1; D gene uncertain. V lost 2 bases and J lost 12, with 17 bases in between. Germline-derived CDR1 and CDR2 are MNHEY and SMNVEV (reference sequence). The CDR3 sequence is 14 residues long. The CDR3 protein is CASSLTQTSGVQFF. CDR3 in DNA: TGTGCCAGCAGTTTAACCCAGACCTCTGGGGTGCAGTTCTTC.

About this clone itself: At one of its ends the junction is not consistent with the germline gene, which may arise from a read error. The chain uses TRBV7-7 and TRBJ2-1; D is possibly TRBD2 (7 bases). The CDR3 consists of 13 residues. Germline V gene data show CDR1 as SSHAT and CDR2 as FNYEAQ (reference sequence). The CDR3 protein is CASSLGGGNEQFF. DNA for the CDR3: TGTGCTAGCAGCTTAGGGGGGGGTAATGAGCAGTTCTTC.

The J gene is TRBJ2-5, the V gene TRBV5-1, with 8 bases that match TRBD2. The CDR3 has 16 residues. Trimming took 2 bases from V and 2 from J; bases not matched to a gene: 8. Germline V gene lookup returns CDR1 SGHRS and CDR2 YFSETQ. CDR3 bases: TGCGCCAGCAGCTTCTCCGGGACTAGGGGGCAAGAGACCCAGTACTTC. This gives the protein CASSFSGTRGQETQYF.

This clone turned up a few times. This chain connects TRBV2 to TRBJ2-7; TRBD2 aligns across 7 bases. This CDR3 comprises 15 residues. Germline values: CDR1 SNHLY, CDR2 FYNNEI. With V trimmed by 4 bases and J by 0 bases, 6 bases remained unmatched. The DNA for the CDR3 is TGTGCCAGCAGTGCTACCGGGACTACCTCCTACGAGCAGTACTTC. As protein: CASSATGTTSYEQYF.

The chain combines TRBV30 with TRBJ1-3; D remains unclear. Looked up from germline, CDR1 is GTSNPN and CDR2 is SVGIG (reference sequence). This CDR3 has 13 amino acids. Trimming took 7 bases from V and 1 from J, leaving 11 bases between them. The DNA for the CDR3 is TGTGCCTCTGAAGGCCGGTCTGGAAACACCATATATTTT. Its protein product is CASEGRSGNTIYF.

V and J are TRBV2 and TRBJ1-1; TRBD1 is a possible D gene (6 bases). CDR3 length equals 12 residues. Looked up from germline, CDR1 is SNHLY and CDR2 is FYNNEI. V dropped 1 base and J dropped 8 bases, with 8 bases sitting between them. The CDR3 DNA is TGTGCCAGCAGTGAAGAGGGGGTGGAAGCTTTCTTT. Amino acids: CASSEEGVEAFF.

In DNA, the CDR3 is TGCAGCGTTGAGGCGGGACAGGGGCTGCCTGAAGCTTTCTTT. As protein: CSVEAGQGLPEAFF. This rearrangement joins TRBV29-1 to TRBJ1-1, with TRBD1 matching over 10 bases. V lost 3 bases to trimming and J lost 6 bases; unmatched junction nucleotides: 7. CDR1 SQVTM and CDR2 ANQGSEA come from the germline V gene. The CDR3 runs 14 residues.

The CDR3 loop reads CAISEAERRGYGNTIYF. CDR3 in DNA: TGTGCCATCAGTGAGGCGGAGAGAAGGGGGTATGGAAACACCATATATTTT. The V and J genes are TRBV10-3 and TRBJ1-3; perhaps TRBD1 as D (6 bases). This CDR3 region has 17 residues. V was cut by 2 bases and J by 3 bases, with 17 bases left in between. Germline V gene sequence: CDR1 ENHRY, CDR2 SYGVKD.

V gene TRBV5-5 combines with J gene TRBJ2-1, with 9 bases identical to TRBD2. The germline CDR1 and CDR2 sequences are SGHKS and YYEKEE (reference sequence). The CDR3 contains 15 residues. V was clipped by 1 base and J by 4 bases; unmatched bases: 3. DNA of the CDR3: TGTGCCAGCAGCTTGCGGCTAGCGGGGTACAATGAGCAGTTCTTC. Its protein product is CASSLRLAGYNEQFF.

This clone was seen just once. The chain couples TRBV5-1 to TRBJ1-1; 9 nucleotides align to TRBD1. Germline V lookup: CDR1 SGHRS, CDR2 YFSETQ. The V gene end was trimmed by 4 bases and the J gene end by 6 bases; junction bases not matched to a gene: 7. The CDR3 is 14 amino acids. DNA of the CDR3: TGCGCCAGCAGCATAGGGACAGGGTCACCTGAAGCTTTCTTT. This encodes CASSIGTGSPEAFF.

V and J are TRBV19 and TRBJ2-1; TRBD1 aligns across 9 bases. Losses at the gene ends were 6 bases for V and 4 bases for J; bases not matched to a gene: 7. The length of the CDR3 is 15 residues. Germline V gene data show CDR1 as LNHDA and CDR2 as SQIVND (reference sequence). The CDR3 here is CASRMDRGGYNEQFF. CDR3 sequence (DNA): TGTGCCAGTAGGATGGACAGGGGAGGGTACAATGAGCAGTTCTTC. Variable domain in full (rest from reference TRBV19 and TRBJ2-1): DGGITQSPKYLFRKEGQNVTLSCEQNLNHDAMYWYRQDPGQGLRLIYYSQIVNDFQKGDIAEGYSVSREKKESFPLTVTSAQKNPTAFYLCASRMDRGGYNEQFFGPGTRLTVL.

The V gene is TRBV5-1, the J gene TRBJ2-3; 7 bases align to TRBD2. This CDR3 region has 15 residues. Germline V gene lookup returns CDR1 SGHRS and CDR2 YFSETQ. V gave up 5 bases and J gave up 3 bases; unmatched junction bases: 9. CDR3 DNA sequence: TGCGCCAGCAGTCAGGAGGGAGGGCCAACAGATACGCAGTATTTT. Its translation is CASSQEGGPTDTQYF.

With respect to this clone: This CDR3 is also generated by other DNA sequences in the sample. The rearrangement links TRBV5-1 to TRBJ2-3; no reliable D call. Germline V gene data show CDR1 as SGHRS and CDR2 as YFSETQ. V lost 0 bases and J 1 base, leaving 9 bases between the germline ends. This CDR3 spans 15 amino acids. CDR3 amino acids: CASSLEGRRTDTQYF. CDR3 sequence (DNA): TGCGCCAGCAGCTTGGAGGGCAGACGCACAGATACGCAGTATTTT.

The chain links TRBV6-5 to TRBJ1-5; D might be TRBD1 (5 bases). This CDR3 spans 15 amino acids. V was trimmed by 0 bases and J by 10 bases, leaving 16 bases between them. Germline-derived CDR1 and CDR2 are MNHEY and SVGAGI. The CDR3 loop is CASSYSGQGSFPQHF. DNA of the CDR3: TGTGCCAGCAGTTACTCCGGGCAGGGTTCCTTTCCCCAGCATTTT.

This sequence joins TRBV7-8 and TRBJ2-1; D possibly uses TRBD1 or TRBD2 (7 bases each). The germline CDR1 and CDR2 sequences are SGHVS and FQNEAQ. V lost 6 bases to trimming and J lost 0 bases, with 18 bases between them. The CDR3 extends over 17 amino acids. CDR3 residues: CASRGGGGASSYNEQFF. In DNA form, the CDR3 reads TGTGCCAGCAGGGGAGGGGGCGGGGCTAGCTCCTACAATGAGCAGTTCTTC.

This clone was counted only a few times. The chain uses TRBV28 and TRBJ1-5; possibly TRBD1 for D (5 bases). The CDR3 runs to 16 residues. Per germline, CDR1 MDHEN and CDR2 SYDVKM. V was shortened by 2 bases and J by 2 bases, with 13 bases between the two germline ends. The CDR3 loop is CASSLKGVERNQPQHF. For the CDR3, the DNA is TGTGCCAGCAGTTTAAAAGGGGTTGAGCGCAATCAGCCCCAGCATTTT.

The chain links TRBV19 to TRBJ1-2; D might be TRBD1 (5 bases). There are 14 residues in the CDR3. V was cut by 1 base and J by 5 bases, with 11 bases left in between. The germline V gene has CDR1 LNHDA and CDR2 SQIVND (reference sequence). The chain's CDR3 is CASSIVDRSYGYTF. The CDR3 DNA follows: TGTGCCAGTAGTATAGTAGACAGAAGTTATGGCTACACCTTC.

This clone came up a few times. The CDR3 spells CSVAQQGDGYTF. The CDR3, as DNA: TGCAGCGTCGCCCAACAGGGTGATGGCTACACCTTC. The J gene is TRBJ1-2, the V gene TRBV29-1; D perhaps matches TRBD1 (6 bases). With 6 bases removed from V and 6 bases from J, the gap between germline ends came to 14 bases. The length of the CDR3 is 12 residues. Germline V CDR1 and CDR2: SQVTM, ANQGSEA.